These 13 T cell receptor beta chains came from one sample sequenced in a study of control samples from healthy donors and cancer patients. Sequencing was performed with immunoSEQ multiplex PCR; in TCRdb, only in-frame clones are kept and a portion is missing. The data contain under 200,000 clones, nearly 96% of them singletons. Sequencing was done on a sample of blood. These receptors all come from a woman aged 25 to 39 in good health.

This chain uses TRBV5-1 with TRBJ1-4; 7 bases line up with TRBD1. The V segment lost 4 bases and the J segment 7 bases; nucleotides outside the gene matches: 4. Looked up from germline, CDR1 is SGHRS and CDR2 is YFSETQ. CDR3 length: 13 residues. CDR3 protein: CASSGGTAEKLFF. CDR3 in DNA: TGCGCCAGCAGCGGTGGGACAGCTGAAAAACTGTTTTTT.

The genes are TRBV6-5 and TRBJ1-3; tentatively, D is TRBD1 (6 bases). The CDR3 consists of 15 residues. V shed 2 bases and J shed 0 bases, with 8 bases lying between them. CDR1 is MNHEY and CDR2 is SVGAGI in the germline V gene. CDR3: CASSYTTGSGNTIYF. DNA for the CDR3: TGTGCCAGCAGTTACACGACAGGCTCTGGAAACACCATATATTTT.

The chain combines TRBV25-1 with TRBJ1-2; a weak D match, TRBD1 (6 bases). Germline V lookup: CDR1 MGHDK, CDR2 SYGVNS. This CDR3 spans 13 amino acids. V lost 3 bases and J lost 8, with 13 bases in between. CDR3 bases: TGTGCCAGCAGTGATTGGGGGCCTCGGGGCTACACCTTC. Its protein product is CASSDWGPRGYTF.

V usage is TRBV28 and J usage is TRBJ1-2; 9 positions agree with TRBD1. Per the germline V gene, CDR1 is MDHEN and CDR2 is SYDVKM. The CDR3 length is 13 residues. The V segment lost 5 bases and the J segment 8 bases; nucleotides outside the gene matches: 6. CDR3 sequence: CASSRGTGRGYTF. CDR3 sequence (DNA): TGTGCCAGCAGTCGCGGGACAGGGAGGGGCTACACCTTC.

This clone was seen once. DNA for the CDR3: TGTGCCAGCTCACCACATACAGGGCTTGACTATGGCTACACCTTC. The encoded protein is CASSPHTGLDYGYTF. This chain joins TRBV18 and TRBJ1-2, with D maybe TRBD1 (6 bases). The CDR3 sequence is 15 residues long. Trimming shortened V by 1 base and J by 3 bases, and 12 bases separated the two germline ends. Per the germline V gene, CDR1 is KGHSH and CDR2 is LQKENI.

The chain is built from TRBV2 and TRBJ2-7; 9 bases fit TRBD1. The CDR3 has 11 residues. Looked up from germline, CDR1 is SNHLY and CDR2 is FYNNEI. V shed 8 bases, J shed 7 bases, and the junction held 3 bases outside the gene matches. The CDR3 here is CASLDRGEQYF. The CDR3 DNA reads TGTGCCAGCCTGGACAGGGGAGAGCAGTACTTC. Using reference TRBV2 and TRBJ2-7 for the parts outside the CDR3, the full variable domain is EPEVTQTPSHQVTQMGQEVILRCVPISNHLYFYWYRQILGQKVEFLVSFYNNEISEKSEIFDDQFSVERPDGSNFTLKIRSTKLEDSAMYFCASLDRGEQYFGPGTRLTVT.

This chain links TRBV10-3 with TRBJ1-2; TRBD1 is a possible D gene (6 bases). V was pared by 8 bases and J by 4 bases, with 20 bases between. The CDR3 length is 15 residues. Germline V gene lookup returns CDR1 ENHRY and CDR2 SYGVKD. CDR3 protein: CAIHQQGETSYGYTF. CDR3 DNA: TGTGCCATCCACCAACAGGGCGAGACCTCCTATGGCTACACCTTC.

This clone showed up just once. The chain links TRBV9 to TRBJ2-7, with D uncertain. Germline values: CDR1 SGDLS, CDR2 YYNGEE. This CDR3 region has 15 residues. V gave up 0 bases and J gave up 1 base, with 11 bases separating them. CDR3 DNA sequence: TGTGCCAGCAGCGTAGGGGGTTCCCTTTCCTACGAGCAGTACTTC. It is translated as CASSVGGSLSYEQYF.

The V and J genes are TRBV6-5 and TRBJ1-5, with D hard to call. CDR3 length: 14 residues. Germline assignment: CDR1 MNHEY and CDR2 SVGAGI. V shed 7 bases and J shed 0 bases, with 10 bases lying between them. In DNA, the CDR3 is TGTGCCAGCATGGCCTCAAATAGCAATCAGCCCCAGCATTTT. It yields the protein CASMASNSNQPQHF.

This sequence joins TRBV28 and TRBJ2-5, with 9 nucleotides matching TRBD1. The CDR3 runs 14 residues. CDR1 MDHEN and CDR2 SYDVKM come from the germline V gene. V gave up 5 bases and J gave up 5 bases; unmatched junction bases: 6. CDR3 in DNA: TGTGCCAGCAGTCGGGACAGGGTCAGGGAGACCCAGTACTTC. Encoded protein: CASSRDRVRETQYF.

The chain employs TRBV24-1 and TRBJ2-7, with a possible D match to TRBD1 (6 bases). CDR1 KGHDR and CDR2 SFDVKD come from the germline V gene. With 2 bases removed from V and 6 bases from J, the gap between germline ends came to 10 bases. This CDR3 is 13 amino acids long. The CDR3 spells CATSDSNRVEQYF. DNA for the CDR3: TGTGCCACCAGTGATTCCAACAGGGTCGAGCAGTACTTC.

The chain uses TRBV5-1 and TRBJ2-7; the match to TRBD1 covers 7 bases. In germline, CDR1 is SGHRS, CDR2 YFSETQ. With 0 bases clipped from V and 4 bases from J, the junction kept 4 bases outside the gene matches. The CDR3 covers 14 residues. The DNA for the CDR3 is TGCGCCAGCAGCTTGGGGGGACAGATTTACGAGCAGTACTTC. It encodes CASSLGGQIYEQYF.

The chain recombines TRBV6-5 with TRBJ2-7; unclear D gene. Per the germline V gene, CDR1 is MNHEY and CDR2 is SVGAGI. The V gene lost 6 bases and the J gene lost 6 bases, with 18 bases spanning the gap. The CDR3 length is 14 residues. This CDR3 is CASSRDLGRREQYF. CDR3 sequence (DNA): TGTGCCAGCAGCCGCGATTTGGGTCGCCGCGAGCAGTACTTC.